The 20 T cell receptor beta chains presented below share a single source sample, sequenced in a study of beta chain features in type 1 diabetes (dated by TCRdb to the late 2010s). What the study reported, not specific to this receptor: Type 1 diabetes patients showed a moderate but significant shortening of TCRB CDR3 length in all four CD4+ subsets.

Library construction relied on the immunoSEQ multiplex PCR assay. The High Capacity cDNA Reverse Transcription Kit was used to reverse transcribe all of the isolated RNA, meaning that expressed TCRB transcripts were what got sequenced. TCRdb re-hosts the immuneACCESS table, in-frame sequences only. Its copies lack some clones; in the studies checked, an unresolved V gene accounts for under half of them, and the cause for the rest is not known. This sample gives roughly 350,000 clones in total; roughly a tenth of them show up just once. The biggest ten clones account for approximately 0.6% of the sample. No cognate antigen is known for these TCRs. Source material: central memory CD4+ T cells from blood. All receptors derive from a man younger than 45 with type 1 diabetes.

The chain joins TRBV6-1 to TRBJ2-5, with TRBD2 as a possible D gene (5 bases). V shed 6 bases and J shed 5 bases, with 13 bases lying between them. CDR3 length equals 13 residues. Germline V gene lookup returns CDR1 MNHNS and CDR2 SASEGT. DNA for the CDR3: TGTGCCAGCAGCCGACCGGGGTGGGAGACCCAGTACTTC. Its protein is CASSRPGWETQYF.

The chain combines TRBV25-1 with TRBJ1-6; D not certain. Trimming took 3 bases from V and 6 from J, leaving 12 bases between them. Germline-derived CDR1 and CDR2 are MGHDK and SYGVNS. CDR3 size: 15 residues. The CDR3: CASSDHLGFNSPLHF. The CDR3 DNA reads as TGTGCCAGCAGTGACCATCTTGGGTTTAATTCACCCCTCCACTTT. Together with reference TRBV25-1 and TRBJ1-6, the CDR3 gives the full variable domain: EADIYQTPRYLVIGTGKKITLECSQTMGHDKMYWYQQDPGMELHLIHYSYGVNSTEKGDLSSESTVSRIRTEHFPLTLESARPSHTSQYLCASSDHLGFNSPLHFGNGTRLTVT.

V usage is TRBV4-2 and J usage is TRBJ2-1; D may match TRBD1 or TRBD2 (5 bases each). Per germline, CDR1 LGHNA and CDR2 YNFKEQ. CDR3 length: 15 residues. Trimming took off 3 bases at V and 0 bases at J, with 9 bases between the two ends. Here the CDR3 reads CASSHGTDSYNEQFF. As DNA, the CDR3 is TGTGCCAGCAGCCATGGGACGGACTCCTACAATGAGCAGTTCTTC.

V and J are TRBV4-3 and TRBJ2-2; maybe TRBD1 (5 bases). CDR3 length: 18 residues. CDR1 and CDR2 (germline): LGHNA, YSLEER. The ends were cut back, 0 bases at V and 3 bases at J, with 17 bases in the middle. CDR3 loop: CASSQDQSNRRYTGELFF. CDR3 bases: TGCGCCAGCAGCCAAGATCAGTCTAACAGGAGATACACCGGGGAGCTGTTTTTT.

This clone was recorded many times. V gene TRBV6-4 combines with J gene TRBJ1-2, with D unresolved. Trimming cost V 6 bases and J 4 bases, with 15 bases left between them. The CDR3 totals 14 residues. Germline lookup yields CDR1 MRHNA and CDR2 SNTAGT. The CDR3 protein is CASSPDAGPYGYTF. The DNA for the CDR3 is TGTGCCAGCAGCCCGGACGCCGGACCCTATGGCTACACCTTC.

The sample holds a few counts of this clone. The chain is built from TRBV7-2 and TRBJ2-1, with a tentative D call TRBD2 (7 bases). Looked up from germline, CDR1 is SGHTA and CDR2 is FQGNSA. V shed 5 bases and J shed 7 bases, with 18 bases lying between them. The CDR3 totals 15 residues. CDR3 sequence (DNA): TGTGCCAGCAGCCGGGACTCGGGGAGGGGGAATGAGCAGTTCTTC. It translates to CASSRDSGRGNEQFF.

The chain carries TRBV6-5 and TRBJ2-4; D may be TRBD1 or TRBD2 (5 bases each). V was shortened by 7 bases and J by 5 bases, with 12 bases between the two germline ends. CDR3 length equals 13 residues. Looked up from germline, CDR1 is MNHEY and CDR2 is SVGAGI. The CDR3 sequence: CASKLEGQNIQYF. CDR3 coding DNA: TGTGCCAGCAAGCTTGAGGGGCAAAACATTCAGTACTTC.

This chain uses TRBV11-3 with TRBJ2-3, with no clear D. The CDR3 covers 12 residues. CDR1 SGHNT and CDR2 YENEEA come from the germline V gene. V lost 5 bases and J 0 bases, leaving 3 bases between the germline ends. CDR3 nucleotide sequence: TGTGCCAGCAGCACTAGCACAGATACGCAGTATTTT. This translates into CASSTSTDTQYF.

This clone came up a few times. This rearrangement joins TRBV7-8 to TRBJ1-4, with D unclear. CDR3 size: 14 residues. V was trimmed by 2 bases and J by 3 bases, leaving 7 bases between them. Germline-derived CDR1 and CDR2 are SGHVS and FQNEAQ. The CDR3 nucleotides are TGTGCCAGCAGCTTAAACGGGCCTAATGAAAAACTGTTTTTT. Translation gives CASSLNGPNEKLFF.

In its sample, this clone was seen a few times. The CDR3 reads CASSLAPAGGSTDTQYF. CDR3 nucleotide sequence: TGCGCCAGCAGCTTGGCCCCAGCGGGAGGGAGCACAGATACGCAGTATTTT. The genes are TRBV5-1 and TRBJ2-3; 10 bases are shared with TRBD2. CDR1 is SGHRS, CDR2 YFSETQ, per germline. Trimming at V came to 0 bases and at J to 0 bases, leaving 4 bases not matched to a gene. The length of the CDR3 is 17 residues.

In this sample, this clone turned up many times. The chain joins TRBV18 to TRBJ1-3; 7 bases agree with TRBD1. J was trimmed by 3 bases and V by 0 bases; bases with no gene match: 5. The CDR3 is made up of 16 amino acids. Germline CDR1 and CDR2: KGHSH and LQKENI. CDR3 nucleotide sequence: TGTGCCAGCTCACCACCGCGACAGGGAATTGGAAACACCATATATTTT. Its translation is CASSPPRQGIGNTIYF.

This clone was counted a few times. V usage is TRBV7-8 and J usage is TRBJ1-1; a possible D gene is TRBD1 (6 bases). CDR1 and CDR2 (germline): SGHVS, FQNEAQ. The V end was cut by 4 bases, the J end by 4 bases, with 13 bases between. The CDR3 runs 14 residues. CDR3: CASSSQGGGTEAFF. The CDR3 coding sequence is TGTGCCAGCAGCTCACAGGGTGGAGGCACTGAAGCTTTCTTT.

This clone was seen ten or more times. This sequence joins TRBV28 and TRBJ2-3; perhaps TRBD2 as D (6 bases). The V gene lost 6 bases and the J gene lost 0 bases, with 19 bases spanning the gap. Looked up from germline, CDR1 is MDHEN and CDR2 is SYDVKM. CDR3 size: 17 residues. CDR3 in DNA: TGTGCCAGCAGGGTAATGGGACTCTCTGTAAGCACAGATACGCAGTATTTT. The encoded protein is CASRVMGLSVSTDTQYF.

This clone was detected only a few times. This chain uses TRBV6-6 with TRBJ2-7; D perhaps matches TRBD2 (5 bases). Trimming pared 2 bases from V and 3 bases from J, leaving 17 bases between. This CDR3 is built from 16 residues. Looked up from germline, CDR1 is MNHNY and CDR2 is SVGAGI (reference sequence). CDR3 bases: TGTGCCAGCAGTTACAGAAGCGGTAATAGCGTCTACGAGCAGTACTTC. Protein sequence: CASSYRSGNSVYEQYF.

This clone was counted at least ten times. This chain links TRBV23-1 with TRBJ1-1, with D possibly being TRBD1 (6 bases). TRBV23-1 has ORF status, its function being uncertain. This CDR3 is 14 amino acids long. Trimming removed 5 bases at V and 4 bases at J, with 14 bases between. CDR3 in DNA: TGCGCCAGCAGTTCCCTCAGCAGGGGCACTGAAGCTTTCTTT. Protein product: CASSSLSRGTEAFF.

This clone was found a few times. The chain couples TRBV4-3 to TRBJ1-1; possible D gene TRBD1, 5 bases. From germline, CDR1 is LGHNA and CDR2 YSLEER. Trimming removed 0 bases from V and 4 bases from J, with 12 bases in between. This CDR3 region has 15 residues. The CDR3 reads CASSQEAGRVTEAFF. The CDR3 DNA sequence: TGCGCCAGCAGCCAAGAGGCAGGGCGGGTCACTGAAGCTTTCTTT.

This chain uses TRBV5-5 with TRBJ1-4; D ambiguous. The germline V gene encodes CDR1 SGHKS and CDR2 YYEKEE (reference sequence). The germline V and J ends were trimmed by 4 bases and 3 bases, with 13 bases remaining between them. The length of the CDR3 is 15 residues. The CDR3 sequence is CASSPRTGPNEKLFF. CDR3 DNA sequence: TGTGCCAGCAGCCCCAGGACGGGCCCTAATGAAAAACTGTTTTTT.

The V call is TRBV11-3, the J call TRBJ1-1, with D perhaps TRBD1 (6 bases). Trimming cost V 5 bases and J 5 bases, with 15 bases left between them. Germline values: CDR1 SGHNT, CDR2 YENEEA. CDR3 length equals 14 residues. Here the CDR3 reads CASSPEAGETEAFF. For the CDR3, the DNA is TGTGCCAGCAGCCCAGAGGCAGGGGAAACTGAAGCTTTCTTT.

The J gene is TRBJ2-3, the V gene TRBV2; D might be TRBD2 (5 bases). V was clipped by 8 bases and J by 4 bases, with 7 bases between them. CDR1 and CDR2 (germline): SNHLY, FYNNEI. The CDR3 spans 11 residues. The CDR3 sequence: CASGSADTQYF. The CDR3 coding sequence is TGTGCCAGCGGTAGCGCAGATACGCAGTATTTT.

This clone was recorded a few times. The CDR3 coding sequence is TGTGCCAGCAGCCAGGGGGCAGGCCAAGAGACCCAGTACTTC. Encoded protein: CASSQGAGQETQYF. The V and J genes are TRBV7-3 and TRBJ2-5; 8 nucleotides line up with TRBD1. The CDR3 totals 14 residues. The V gene end was trimmed by 5 bases and the J gene end by 1 base; junction bases not matched to a gene: 3. In germline, CDR1 is SGHTA, CDR2 FQGTGA.